Listed here is a single T cell receptor (beta chain). Its antigen is still unknown. The sample originates from a study of shared clonotypes between healthy human individuals. Study-wide findings and caveats: Sequencing of the sorted subsets was shown by rarefaction to be incomplete despite large depth.

Sequencing used immunoSEQ multiplex PCR; TCRdb keeps in-frame clones, though not all of them. The profile shows under 550,000 clones, 96% of them singletons. This TCR came from a woman aged 25 to 39 in good health. Sequencing was done on a sample of naive CD4+ T cells sorted from blood. As to subset: CD45RA+ positively selected.

DNA of the CDR3: TGTGCCAGCAGCTCCCCTAGCGTCGGCGGGGAGCTGTTTTTT. Protein: CASSSPSVGGELFF. The chain links TRBV7-9 to TRBJ2-2; maybe TRBD2 (6 bases). From germline, CDR1 is SEHNR and CDR2 FQNEAQ (reference sequence). This CDR3 has 14 residues. V lost 4 bases and J lost 7, with 13 bases in between. Full variable domain (remainder filled in from reference TRBV7-9 and TRBJ2-2): DTGVSQNPRHKITKRGQNVTFRCDPISEHNRLYWYRQTLGQGPEFLTYFQNEAQLEKSRLLSDRFSAERPKGSFSTLEIQRTEQGDSAMYLCASSSPSVGGELFFGEGSRLTVL.